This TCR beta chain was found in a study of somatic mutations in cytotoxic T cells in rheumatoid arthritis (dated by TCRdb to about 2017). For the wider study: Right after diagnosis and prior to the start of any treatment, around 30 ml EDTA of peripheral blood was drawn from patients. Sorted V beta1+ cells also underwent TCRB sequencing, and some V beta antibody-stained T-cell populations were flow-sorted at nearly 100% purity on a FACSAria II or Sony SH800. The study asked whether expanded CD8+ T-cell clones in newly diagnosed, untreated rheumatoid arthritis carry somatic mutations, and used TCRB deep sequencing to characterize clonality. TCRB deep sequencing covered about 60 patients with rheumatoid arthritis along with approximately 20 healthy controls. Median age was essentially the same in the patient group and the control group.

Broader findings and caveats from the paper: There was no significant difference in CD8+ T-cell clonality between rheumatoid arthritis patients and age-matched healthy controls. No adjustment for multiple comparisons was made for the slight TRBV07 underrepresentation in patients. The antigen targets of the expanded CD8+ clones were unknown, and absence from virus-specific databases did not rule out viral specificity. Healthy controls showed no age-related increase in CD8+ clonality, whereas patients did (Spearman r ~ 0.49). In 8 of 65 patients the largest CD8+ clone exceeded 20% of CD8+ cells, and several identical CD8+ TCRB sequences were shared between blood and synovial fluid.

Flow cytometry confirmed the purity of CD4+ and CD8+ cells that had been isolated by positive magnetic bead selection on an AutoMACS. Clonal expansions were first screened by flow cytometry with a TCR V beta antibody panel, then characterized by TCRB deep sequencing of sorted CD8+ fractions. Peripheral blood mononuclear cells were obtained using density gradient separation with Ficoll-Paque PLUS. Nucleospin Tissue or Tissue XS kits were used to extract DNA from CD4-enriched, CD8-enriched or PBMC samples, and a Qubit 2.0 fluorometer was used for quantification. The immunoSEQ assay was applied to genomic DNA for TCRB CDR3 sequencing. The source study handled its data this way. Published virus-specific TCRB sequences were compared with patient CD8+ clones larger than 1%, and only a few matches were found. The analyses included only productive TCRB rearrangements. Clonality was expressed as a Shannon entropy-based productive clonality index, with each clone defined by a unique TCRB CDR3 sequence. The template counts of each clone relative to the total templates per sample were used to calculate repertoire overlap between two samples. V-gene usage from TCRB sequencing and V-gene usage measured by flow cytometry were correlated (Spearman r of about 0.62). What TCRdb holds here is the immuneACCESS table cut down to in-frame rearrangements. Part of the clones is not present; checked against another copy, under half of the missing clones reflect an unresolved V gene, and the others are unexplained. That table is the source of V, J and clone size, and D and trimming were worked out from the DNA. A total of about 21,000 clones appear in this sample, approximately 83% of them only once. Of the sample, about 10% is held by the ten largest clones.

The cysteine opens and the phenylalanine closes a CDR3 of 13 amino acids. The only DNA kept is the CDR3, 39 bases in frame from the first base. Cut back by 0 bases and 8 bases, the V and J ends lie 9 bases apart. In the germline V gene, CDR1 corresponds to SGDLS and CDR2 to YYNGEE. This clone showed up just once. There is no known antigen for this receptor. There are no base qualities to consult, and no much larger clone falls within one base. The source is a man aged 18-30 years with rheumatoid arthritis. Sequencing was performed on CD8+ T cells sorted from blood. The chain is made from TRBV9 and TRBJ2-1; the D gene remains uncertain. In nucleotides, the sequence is TGTGCCAGCAGCGTAGTGGGATTGGATGAGCAGTTCTTC. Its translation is CASSVVGLDEQFF.